This T cell receptor beta chain stems from a study of cytomegalovirus exposure and HLA in healthy donors. General study results and limits: According to the study, 160 or so TCR beta chains were cytomegalovirus-associated. One later analysis, an examination of the 120 or so validation repertoires, found that first-cohort TCR clusters tended to co-occur in them. Despite most TCR sequences being rare, some public TCRs occurred in many donors.

CDR3 length: 14 amino acids. V lost 0 bases and J 0 bases, leaving 6 bases between the germline ends. Germline CDR1 SGHRS, CDR2 YFSETQ. Details on this clone: Antigen: not known. The sample has other DNA sequences that encode this CDR3 too.

Sequencing was performed with immunoSEQ multiplex PCR; in TCRdb, only in-frame clones are kept and a portion is missing. The sample has 100,000 to 150,000 clones, 85% to 90% seen once. The donors were part of the roughly 130-subject validation cohort, which stood apart from the roughly 700-subject first cohort. The clonotype comes from a woman aged 25-40 years in good health and CMV-seronegative. The material sequenced was PBMCs. The chain carries TRBV5-1 and TRBJ1-1; maybe TRBD1 (5 bases). This chain's CDR3 is CASSLGQMNTEAFF. The CDR3 DNA reads as TGCGCCAGCAGCTTGGGACAGATGAACACTGAAGCTTTCTTT.